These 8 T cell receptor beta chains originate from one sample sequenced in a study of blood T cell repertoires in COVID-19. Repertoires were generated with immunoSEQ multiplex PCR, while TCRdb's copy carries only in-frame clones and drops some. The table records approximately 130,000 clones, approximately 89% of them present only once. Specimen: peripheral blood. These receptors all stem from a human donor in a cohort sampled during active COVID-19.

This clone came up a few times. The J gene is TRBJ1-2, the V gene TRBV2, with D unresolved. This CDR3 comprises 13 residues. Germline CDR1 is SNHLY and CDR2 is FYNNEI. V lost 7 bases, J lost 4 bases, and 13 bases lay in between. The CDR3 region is CASTQEVSYGYTF. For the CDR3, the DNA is TGTGCCAGCACTCAAGAGGTCTCCTATGGCTACACCTTC.

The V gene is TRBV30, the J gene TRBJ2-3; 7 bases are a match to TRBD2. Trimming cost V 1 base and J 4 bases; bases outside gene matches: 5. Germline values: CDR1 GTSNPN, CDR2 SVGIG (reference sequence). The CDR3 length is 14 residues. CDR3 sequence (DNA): TGTGCCTGGAGTGGAGCGGGATGGCCAGATACGCAGTATTTT. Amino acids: CAWSGAGWPDTQYF.

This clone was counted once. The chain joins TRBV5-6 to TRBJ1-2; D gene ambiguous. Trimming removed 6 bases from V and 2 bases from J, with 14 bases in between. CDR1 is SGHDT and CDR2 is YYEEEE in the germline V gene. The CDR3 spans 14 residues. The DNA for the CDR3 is TGTGCCAGCAACCTGGTGCGGCTGAACTATGGCTACACCTTC. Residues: CASNLVRLNYGYTF.

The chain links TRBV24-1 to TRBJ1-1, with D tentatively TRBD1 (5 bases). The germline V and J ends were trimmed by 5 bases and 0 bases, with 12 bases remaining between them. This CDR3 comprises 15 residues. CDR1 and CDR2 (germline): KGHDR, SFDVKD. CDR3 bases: TGTGCCACCAGTGCGGGGGGGGTCATGAACACTGAAGCTTTCTTT. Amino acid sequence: CATSAGGVMNTEAFF.

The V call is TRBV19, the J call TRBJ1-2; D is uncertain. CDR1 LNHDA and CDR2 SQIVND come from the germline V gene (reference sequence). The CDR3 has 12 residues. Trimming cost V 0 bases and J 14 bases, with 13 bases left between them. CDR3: CASSIDKRYQTF. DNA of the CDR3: TGTGCCAGTAGTATAGATAAAAGATATCAGACCTTC.

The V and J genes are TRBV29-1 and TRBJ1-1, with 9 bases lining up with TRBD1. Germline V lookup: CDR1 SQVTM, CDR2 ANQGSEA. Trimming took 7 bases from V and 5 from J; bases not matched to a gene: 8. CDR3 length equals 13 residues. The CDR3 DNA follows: TGCAGCGCCACCGGACAGGGGAGGACTGAAGCTTTCTTT. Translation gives CSATGQGRTEAFF.

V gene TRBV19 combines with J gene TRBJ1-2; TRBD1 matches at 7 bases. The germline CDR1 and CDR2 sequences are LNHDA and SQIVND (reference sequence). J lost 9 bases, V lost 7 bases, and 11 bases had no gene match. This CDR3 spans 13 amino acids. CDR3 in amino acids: CASNQAGGVSYTF. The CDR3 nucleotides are TGTGCCAGTAATCAGGCAGGGGGTGTGAGCTACACCTTC. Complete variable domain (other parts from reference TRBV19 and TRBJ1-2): DGGITQSPKYLFRKEGQNVTLSCEQNLNHDAMYWYRQDPGQGLRLIYYSQIVNDFQKGDIAEGYSVSREKKESFPLTVTSAQKNPTAFYLCASNQAGGVSYTFGSGTRLTVV.

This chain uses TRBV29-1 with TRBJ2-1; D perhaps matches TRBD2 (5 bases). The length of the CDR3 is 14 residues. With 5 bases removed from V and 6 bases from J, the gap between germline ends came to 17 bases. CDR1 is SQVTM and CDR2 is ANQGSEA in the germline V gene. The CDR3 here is CSVFPRGSGNEQFF. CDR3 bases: TGCAGCGTTTTCCCTCGAGGGTCGGGCAATGAGCAGTTCTTC.